The 18 T cell receptor beta chains presented below share a single source sample, sequenced in a study of T cell clones after liver transplantation. Method: immunoSEQ multiplex PCR; TCRdb's copy keeps in-frame clones and lacks some. This table holds roughly 60,000 clones, about two thirds found once. This specimen consisted of CD4+ T cells from blood, obtained at the approximately 16-month timepoint. The receptors here all came from a human patient who received a liver transplant. The graft donor may account for some of the T cells.

This chain links TRBV6-6 with TRBJ2-5; 11 positions match TRBD1. V lost 2 bases, J lost 4 bases, and 3 bases stayed unmatched. The CDR3 covers 15 residues. Germline CDR1 reads MNHNY; CDR2 reads SVGAGI (reference sequence). CDR3 in amino acids: CASSYKGQGVETQYF. In DNA, the CDR3 is TGTGCCAGCAGTTACAAGGGACAGGGGGTAGAGACCCAGTACTTC.

This clone was picked up many times. The DNA for the CDR3 is TGTGCCAGCAGTGTCTGGAGGGACAAGCTGTTTTTT. It yields the protein CASSVWRDKLFF. The chain carries TRBV2 and TRBJ1-4; a weak D match, TRBD1 (6 bases). The V gene's germline CDR1 is SNHLY and CDR2 FYNNEI. The CDR3 runs to 12 residues. V was pared by 4 bases and J by 14 bases, with 14 bases between.

The rearrangement uses TRBV28 and TRBJ2-7; 9 nucleotides agree with TRBD1. Unmatched junction bases numbered 7, after V lost 6 bases and J lost 1 base. This CDR3 is built from 15 residues. Germline lookup yields CDR1 MDHEN and CDR2 SYDVKM. The CDR3 region has the DNA TGTGCCAGCAGACAGACGGGACAGGGATCCTACGAGCAGTACTTC. This sequence encodes CASRQTGQGSYEQYF.

This clone was recorded only once. V and J are TRBV30 and TRBJ2-1; 8 bases match TRBD2. The CDR3 has 14 residues. V lost 2 bases and J lost 8; bases outside the gene matches: 8. Looked up from germline, CDR1 is GTSNPN and CDR2 is SVGIG (reference sequence). CDR3 DNA sequence: TGTGCCTGGAGTCCCGGGGGGGGGCATGATGAGCAGTTCTTC. Its translation: CAWSPGGGHDEQFF.

The chain combines TRBV5-3 with TRBJ2-3; D remains unclear. TRBV5-3 is an open reading frame whose function is uncertain. Trimming took off 4 bases at V and 3 bases at J, with 6 bases between the two ends. The CDR3 runs to 12 residues. The CDR3 region has the DNA TGTGCCAGAAGCACCAGGACAGATACGCAGTATTTT. Residues: CARSTRTDTQYF.

The gene calls are TRBV19 and TRBJ1-4, with D hard to call. From germline, CDR1 is LNHDA and CDR2 SQIVND (reference sequence). The CDR3 contains 13 residues. The CDR3: CATEGATNEKLFF. DNA of the CDR3: TGTGCTACGGAGGGAGCAACTAATGAAAAACTGTTTTTT.

This clone came up a few times. This chain joins TRBV28 and TRBJ2-1, with 12 bases aligning to TRBD2. CDR3 length equals 17 residues. Trimming removed 8 bases from V and 3 bases from J; junction bases left unmatched: 11. Germline V CDR1 and CDR2: MDHEN, SYDVKM. The CDR3 region is CASGRLAGGPGYNEQFF. CDR3 nucleotide sequence: TGTGCCAGCGGTCGGCTAGCGGGGGGGCCAGGCTACAATGAGCAGTTCTTC.

This rearrangement joins TRBV7-2 to TRBJ2-1; D is unclear. The CDR3 totals 11 residues. V dropped 3 bases and J dropped 9 bases, with 6 bases sitting between them. Germline-derived CDR1 and CDR2 are SGHTA and FQGNSA. In DNA, the CDR3 is TGTGCCAGCAGCTTTATAGGTGAGCAGTTCTTC. Protein: CASSFIGEQFF.

The chain links TRBV7-2 to TRBJ2-7; TRBD1 agrees at 9 bases. Trimming at V came to 3 bases and at J to 3 bases, leaving 9 bases not matched to a gene. CDR1 SGHTA and CDR2 FQGNSA come from the germline V gene. The length of the CDR3 is 16 residues. DNA of the CDR3: TGTGCCAGCAGCTTCACGACAGGGGGGGTCCTCTACGAGCAGTACTTC. As protein: CASSFTTGGVLYEQYF.

The V gene is TRBV29-1, the J gene TRBJ2-7, with D perhaps matching TRBD1 (5 bases). There are 12 residues in the CDR3. Germline V CDR1 and CDR2: SQVTM, ANQGSEA. V dropped 5 bases and J dropped 7 bases, with 15 bases sitting between them. The CDR3 is CSVTHRFGEQYF. The DNA for the CDR3 is TGCAGCGTTACCCACAGGTTCGGAGAGCAGTACTTC.

The V call is TRBV7-2, the J call TRBJ2-3; D gene uncertain. Trimming took 5 bases from V and 12 from J, leaving 15 bases between them. The CDR3 is made up of 12 amino acids. The germline CDR1 and CDR2 sequences are SGHTA and FQGNSA. In DNA, the CDR3 is TGTGCCAGCAGCCACCCCGCAAGCGATCAGTATTTT. Protein product: CASSHPASDQYF.

The rearrangement uses TRBV4-1 and TRBJ2-2; no clear D gene. There are 16 residues in the CDR3. From germline, CDR1 is MGHRA and CDR2 YSYEKL. V was shortened by 0 bases and J by 1 base, with 9 bases between the two germline ends. The CDR3 here is CASSQDLSVNTGELFF. The CDR3 DNA reads as TGCGCCAGCAGCCAAGATCTATCGGTGAACACCGGGGAGCTGTTTTTT.

V and J are TRBV14 and TRBJ2-1, with TRBD2 matching over 7 bases. V lost 1 base to trimming and J lost 12 bases; unmatched junction nucleotides: 12. This CDR3 is 15 amino acids long. Germline CDR1 reads SGHDN; CDR2 reads FVKESK. The CDR3 nucleotides read TGTGCCAGCAGCCAAGCTCCGGGGGGTACCTCGTTGCAGTTCTTC. As protein: CASSQAPGGTSLQFF. The full variable domain, its missing parts supplied by reference TRBV14 and TRBJ2-1, is EAGVTQFPSHSVIEKGQTVTLRCDPISGHDNLYWYRRVMGKEIKFLLHFVKESKQDESGMPNNRFLAERTGGTYSTLKVQPAELEDSGVYFCASSQAPGGTSLQFFGPGTRLTVL.

Of note for this clone: The same CDR3 can be traced to other DNA sequences in this sample. This CDR3 is CASSSQGTPNEKLFF. The CDR3 nucleotides read TGCGCCAGCAGTAGCCAAGGGACGCCCAATGAAAAACTGTTTTTT. The rearrangement joins TRBV5-1 to TRBJ1-4; D is perhaps TRBD1 (5 bases). CDR3 length equals 15 residues. Trimming cost V 5 bases and J 5 bases, with 16 bases left between them. The germline V gene has CDR1 SGHRS and CDR2 YFSETQ.

The chain joins TRBV2 to TRBJ1-2; D is perhaps TRBD1 (5 bases). The CDR3 covers 13 residues. Germline V gene data show CDR1 as SNHLY and CDR2 as FYNNEI. V lost 5 bases, J lost 6 bases, and 13 bases lay in between. The chain's CDR3 is CASSMGPKNGYTF. In DNA, the CDR3 is TGTGCCAGCAGTATGGGACCCAAGAATGGCTACACCTTC.

The CDR3 loop reads CASSGKEQGAYEQYF. The CDR3 DNA follows: TGCGCCAGCAGCGGGAAAGAACAGGGGGCCTACGAGCAGTACTTC. V gene TRBV5-1 combines with J gene TRBJ2-7; 8 nucleotides line up with TRBD1. The trim removed 4 bases at V and 2 bases at J, leaving 8 bases unmatched. The CDR3 has 15 amino acids. Per germline, CDR1 SGHRS and CDR2 YFSETQ.

The V gene is TRBV11-3, the J gene TRBJ2-3; D is unclear. There are 13 residues in the CDR3. Germline loops: CDR1 SGHNT, CDR2 YENEEA. V was shortened by 1 base and J by 4 bases, with 6 bases between the two germline ends. CDR3 sequence: CASSLAPADTQYF. The CDR3 DNA reads as TGTGCCAGCAGCTTAGCTCCTGCAGATACGCAGTATTTT.

The genes are TRBV5-1 and TRBJ2-3; D remains ambiguous. CDR1 is SGHRS and CDR2 is YFSETQ in the germline V gene. The CDR3 length is 17 residues. V was pared by 0 bases and J by 2 bases, with 16 bases between. The CDR3 sequence is CASSLELWPGSTDTQYF. DNA of the CDR3: TGCGCCAGCAGCTTGGAATTATGGCCAGGCTCCACAGATACGCAGTATTTT.